This T cell receptor beta chain was sequenced for a study of blood T cell repertoires in COVID-19 (dated by TCRdb to 2020 to 2021). Notes on the research overall: Samples covering the acute and convalescent phases of COVID-19 were provided by collaborators in the United States, Italy and Spain. The prospective study material was composed of cDNA or gDNA derived from T cells, B-cell-depleted T cells, or PBMCs. The dataset comprised deeply sampled blood TCRbeta repertoires from subjects exposed to, actively infected with, or recovered from COVID-19. The repertoires were released in a freely available public database intended as a resource for research on the immune response to SARS-CoV-2. Samples were obtained from the ongoing ImmuneRACE study (first 160 participants) and from over a thousand subjects provided by 6 global collaborators. The sample metadata nearly always contained a de-identified subject ID, COVID-19 status, age in years and sex. Where HLA class I and class II types were available, the types were taken from metadata supplied by the sample provider, not from assay-based typing.

CDR3 length: 18 amino acids, cysteine to phenylalanine. The CDR3 DNA has 54 bases and is translated from base 1. The germline V and J ends show losses of 0 bases and 1 base respectively, and no gene match explains 11 bases of the junction. CDR1 is given as MGHRA and CDR2 as YSYEKL, both from the germline V gene. TCRbeta CDR3 regions were amplified from genomic DNA using the immunoSEQ Assay, a bias-controlled multiplex PCR. Per the source publication's procedure: The number of nucleated cells in each sample was estimated from the amplification of reference gene primers within the assay. To quantify the absolute abundance of each unique TCRbeta CDR3 rearrangement, sequence reads were collapsed and filtered. Productive Simpson clonality was computed per sample as the square root of Simpson's diversity index over productive rearrangements. The clones in this table, taken by TCRdb from immuneACCESS, are in-frame only. Not every clone is retained; where verified, under half of the shortfall comes from an unresolved V gene, and the cause of the rest is unknown. V and J calls and clone size are given by that table; D and trimming were obtained from the DNA. Within this sample are roughly 100,000 clones, with roughly 79% of them counted one time only. The top ten clones comprise 4% to 6% of the sample.

With respect to this clone: Its antigen has not been determined. Per-base quality was not reported, and no clone a single base away is much larger than it.

On the study overall, not on this receptor specifically: The quantity of clinical and demographic metadata differed by source and by participant and was supplied without curation.

One collaborating source in Seattle enrolled patients during active infection and followed them longitudinally through the course of disease. Collaborating institutions collected whole blood in K2EDTA tubes following their own protocols. Collaborator samples were shipped for TCRbeta analysis as frozen whole blood, isolated PBMCs, or DNA extracted from either sample type. The V and J genes are TRBV4-1 and TRBJ2-7, and 8 junction bases match TRBD2. The sequenced sample consisted of peripheral blood. The TCR comes from a man older than 75 with COVID-19, enrolled during active disease. The base sequence is TGCGCCAGCAGCCAAGAGCCTAGCGGGTACGCACATTCCTACGAGCAGTACTTC. This codes for CASSQEPSGYAHSYEQYF.